A selection of T cell receptor beta chains follows, all from one sample in a study of blood T cell repertoires in COVID-19. Clones were read by immunoSEQ multiplex PCR, and TCRdb kept only the in-frame ones, dropping some. The sample lists fewer than 200,000 clones, around nine tenths seen once, with about an eighth in the top ten. The sample taken for sequencing was peripheral blood. The receptors were sampled from a woman between 65 and 79 years old with COVID-19, enrolled during active disease. The CDR3 runs from the conserved cysteine through the conserved F or W. The order of the fields is V gene, clone size, J gene, D gene, CDR3 DNA, CDR3 protein. D genes are given only for firm matches. Clone sizes are given selectively: once, few, many, or a class where the clone is expanded.

v_call: TRBV18
clone_size: -
j_call: TRBJ2-7
d_call: TRBD1
cdr3_nt: TGTGCCAGCTCACCCACGACAGGGGACTACGAGCAGTACTTC
cdr3_aa: CASSPTTGDYEQYF

v_call: TRBV14
clone_size: few
j_call: TRBJ2-3
d_call: TRBD1
cdr3_nt: TGTGCCAGCAGCCTGGGACAGGGAACGCAGTATTTT
cdr3_aa: CASSLGQGTQYF

v_call: TRBV3-1/TRBV3-2
clone_size: -
j_call: TRBJ2-1
d_call: TRBD2
cdr3_nt: TGTGCCAGCAGTCACTACCCCTCGACTAGCGGGAGGGCCAATGAGCAGTTCTTC
cdr3_aa: CASSHYPSTSGRANEQFF

v_call: TRBV27
clone_size: -
j_call: TRBJ1-2
d_call: -
cdr3_nt: TGTGCCAGCAGGCCCCCTGGGAGGGGGAACTATGGCTACACCTTC
cdr3_aa: CASRPPGRGNYGYTF

v_call: TRBV5-4
clone_size: -
j_call: TRBJ2-2
d_call: TRBD2
cdr3_nt: TGTGCCAGCAGCTTGATAAGGGGAGGGCTAATAAACACCGGGGAGCTGTTTTTT
cdr3_aa: CASSLIRGGLINTGELFF

v_call: TRBV19
clone_size: -
j_call: TRBJ1-4
d_call: TRBD1
cdr3_nt: TGTGCCAGTAGGGAGGACAGGGGGCGTGAAAAACTGTTTTTT
cdr3_aa: CASREDRGREKLFF

v_call: TRBV7-9
clone_size: -
j_call: TRBJ2-1
d_call: TRBD2
cdr3_nt: TGTGCCAGCAGCTTAGCGGCCACTAGCGGGAGGAGCTACAATGAGCAGTTCTTC
cdr3_aa: CASSLAATSGRSYNEQFF

v_call: TRBV9
clone_size: -
j_call: TRBJ2-7
d_call: TRBD2
cdr3_nt: TGTGCCAGCAGCGTAGGGGAGGGAGGTTTCCCCTACGAGCAGTACTTC
cdr3_aa: CASSVGEGGFPYEQYF

v_call: TRBV11-3
clone_size: -
j_call: TRBJ2-3
d_call: -
cdr3_nt: TGTGCCAGCAGCCCAGCAGATACGCAGTATTTT
cdr3_aa: CASSPADTQYF

v_call: TRBV7-3
clone_size: -
j_call: TRBJ2-5
d_call: TRBD1
cdr3_nt: TGTGCCAGCAGTCTCTCACCCGGGACAGGTCAAGAGACCCAGTACTTC
cdr3_aa: CASSLSPGTGQETQYF

v_call: TRBV2
clone_size: -
j_call: TRBJ2-4
d_call: -
cdr3_nt: TGTGCCAGCAGTGAAGTAGCAGTAGCCAAAAACATTCAGTACTTC
cdr3_aa: CASSEVAVAKNIQYF

v_call: TRBV10-3
clone_size: -
j_call: TRBJ1-5
d_call: TRBD1
cdr3_nt: TGTGCCGCCCGGGACAGGGGCGATCAGCCCCAGCATTTT
cdr3_aa: CAARDRGDQPQHF

v_call: TRBV5-8
clone_size: -
j_call: TRBJ2-5
d_call: -
cdr3_nt: TGTGCCAGCAGCCGCGACAGTTTCCAAGAGACCCAGTACTTC
cdr3_aa: CASSRDSFQETQYF

v_call: TRBV5-4
clone_size: many
j_call: TRBJ2-1
d_call: -
cdr3_nt: TGTGCCAGCAGCTCCAACAATGAGCAGTTCTTC
cdr3_aa: CASSSNNEQFF

v_call: TRBV11-3
clone_size: -
j_call: TRBJ2-1
d_call: TRBD2
cdr3_nt: TGTGCCAGCAGCATCGGGACTAGCGCCTACAATGAGCAGTTCTTC
cdr3_aa: CASSIGTSAYNEQFF

v_call: TRBV11-2
clone_size: -
j_call: TRBJ2-4
d_call: -
cdr3_nt: TGTGCCAGCAGCTTAGTTCAGGGACTAGCCAAAAACATTCAGTACTTC
cdr3_aa: CASSLVQGLAKNIQYF

v_call: TRBV18
clone_size: -
j_call: TRBJ1-2
d_call: -
cdr3_nt: TGTGCCAGCTCACCAGTTTCGGGGATCAATGGCTACACCTTC
cdr3_aa: CASSPVSGINGYTF

v_call: TRBV10-3
clone_size: -
j_call: TRBJ2-6
d_call: -
cdr3_nt: TGTGCCATCAGCTTTTCCTCTGGGGCCAACGTCCTGACTTTC
cdr3_aa: CAISFSSGANVLTF

v_call: TRBV11-3
clone_size: once
j_call: TRBJ1-6
d_call: TRBD1
cdr3_nt: TGTGCCAGCAGCACCAGGGACAGCCTAAGGGCACCCCTCCACTTT
cdr3_aa: CASSTRDSLRAPLHF

v_call: TRBV5-1
clone_size: -
j_call: TRBJ2-2
d_call: TRBD1
cdr3_nt: TGCGCCAGCAGGGAAGGGACAGGGGGCACCGGGGAGCTGTTTTTT
cdr3_aa: CASREGTGGTGELFF

v_call: TRBV7-3
clone_size: few
j_call: TRBJ2-6
d_call: TRBD1
cdr3_nt: TGTGCCAGCAGCAAAGGCGGGACAGGGGGCCTTGGGGCCAACGTCCTGACTTTC
cdr3_aa: CASSKGGTGGLGANVLTF

v_call: TRBV3-1/TRBV3-2
clone_size: -
j_call: TRBJ2-1
d_call: -
cdr3_nt: TGTGCCAGCAGCCAAACGGGGGAGCAGTTCTTC
cdr3_aa: CASSQTGEQFF

v_call: TRBV3-1/TRBV3-2
clone_size: -
j_call: TRBJ2-2
d_call: TRBD1
cdr3_nt: TGTGCCAGCAGCCAAGAAACAGGGGTTTCCCCCGGGGAGCTGTTTTTT
cdr3_aa: CASSQETGVSPGELFF

v_call: TRBV5-1
clone_size: -
j_call: TRBJ2-2
d_call: TRBD2
cdr3_nt: TGCGCCAGCAGCTTGGCCGGGAGGGTAGTCACCGGGGAGCTGTTTTTT
cdr3_aa: CASSLAGRVVTGELFF

v_call: TRBV2
clone_size: few
j_call: TRBJ2-7
d_call: TRBD1
cdr3_nt: TGTGCCAGCAGAGGAACAGGGGGCCGCTCCTACGAGCAGTACTTC
cdr3_aa: CASRGTGGRSYEQYF

v_call: TRBV29-1
clone_size: -
j_call: TRBJ1-1
d_call: -
cdr3_nt: TGCAGCGTTGAGATTGGGGGGGCCAGAGAAGCTTTCTTT
cdr3_aa: CSVEIGGAREAFF

v_call: TRBV24-1
clone_size: -
j_call: TRBJ2-7
d_call: TRBD2
cdr3_nt: TGTGCCACCAGTGAGGGTAGCGGGAGCATCTACGAGCAGTACTTC
cdr3_aa: CATSEGSGSIYEQYF

v_call: TRBV29-1
clone_size: few
j_call: TRBJ1-1
d_call: -
cdr3_nt: TGCAGCATTAAAAGCGGGGAAAGGGGCGAAGCTTTCTTT
cdr3_aa: CSIKSGERGEAFF

v_call: TRBV5-5
clone_size: -
j_call: TRBJ2-3
d_call: TRBD2
cdr3_nt: TGTGCCAGCAGCTTGCTGCGGGAGGCTGATACGCAGTATTTT
cdr3_aa: CASSLLREADTQYF

v_call: TRBV7-6
clone_size: few
j_call: TRBJ1-3
d_call: -
cdr3_nt: TGTGCCAGCAGCCCCCACACTGGAGGTGGATCTGGAAACACCATATATTTT
cdr3_aa: CASSPHTGGGSGNTIYF

v_call: TRBV6-2/TRBV6-3
clone_size: -
j_call: TRBJ2-1
d_call: TRBD2
cdr3_nt: TGTGCCAGCAGTGGGCTAGCGGGAGTCGGGAATGAGCAGTTCTTC
cdr3_aa: CASSGLAGVGNEQFF

v_call: TRBV9
clone_size: -
j_call: TRBJ1-1
d_call: -
cdr3_nt: TGTGCCAGCAGCGGGGGGGTCACTGAAGCTTTCTTT
cdr3_aa: CASSGGVTEAFF

v_call: TRBV28
clone_size: -
j_call: TRBJ1-2
d_call: TRBD1
cdr3_nt: TGTGCCAGCAGAACTCCCCCAGGGGGAGACTATGGCTACACCTTC
cdr3_aa: CASRTPPGGDYGYTF

v_call: TRBV5-4
clone_size: -
j_call: TRBJ2-5
d_call: -
cdr3_nt: TGTGCCAGCAGCCGACCGGATCCGGGGGATGGGCAAGAGACCCAGTACTTC
cdr3_aa: CASSRPDPGDGQETQYF

v_call: TRBV30
clone_size: -
j_call: TRBJ1-5
d_call: -
cdr3_nt: TGTGCCTGGATGGGGCAGGGGTTCGGACAGCCCCAGCATTTT
cdr3_aa: CAWMGQGFGQPQHF

v_call: TRBV29-1
clone_size: -
j_call: TRBJ2-3
d_call: TRBD2
cdr3_nt: TGCAGCGTAGCCGGGGGTAGCGGGACAGATACGCAGTATTTT
cdr3_aa: CSVAGGSGTDTQYF

v_call: TRBV6-5
clone_size: -
j_call: TRBJ2-3
d_call: TRBD1
cdr3_nt: TGTGCCATCAACGGTCGAGGACAGGGAGTTGATACGCAGTATTTT
cdr3_aa: CAINGRGQGVDTQYF

v_call: TRBV3-1/TRBV3-2
clone_size: -
j_call: TRBJ2-1
d_call: TRBD2
cdr3_nt: TGTGCCAGCAGCCAAAGGGGGGGACTAGCGGGAGGGCTACGGTTTATCGATGAGCAGTTCTTC
cdr3_aa: CASSQRGGLAGGLRFIDEQFF

v_call: TRBV6-5
clone_size: -
j_call: TRBJ2-7
d_call: TRBD1
cdr3_nt: TGTGCCAGCACCCGGGACAGATCCTACGAGCAGTACTTC
cdr3_aa: CASTRDRSYEQYF

v_call: TRBV5-1
clone_size: -
j_call: TRBJ1-4
d_call: -
cdr3_nt: TGCGCCAGCAGCTTGGGGCGCGGGGGCAGTGAAAAACTGTTTTTT
cdr3_aa: CASSLGRGGSEKLFF

v_call: TRBV30
clone_size: -
j_call: TRBJ1-2
d_call: -
cdr3_nt: TGTGCCTGGAGTCAGGGAGGGGGGTTATATGGCTACACCTTC
cdr3_aa: CAWSQGGGLYGYTF

v_call: TRBV6-5
clone_size: -
j_call: TRBJ1-2
d_call: TRBD1
cdr3_nt: TGTGCCAGCAGTCAGTCAGGGGGCGGGTATGGCTACACCTTC
cdr3_aa: CASSQSGGGYGYTF

v_call: TRBV4-1
clone_size: -
j_call: TRBJ2-7
d_call: TRBD2
cdr3_nt: TGCGCCAGCAGTCTAGCGGGGGGATACGAGCAGTACTTC
cdr3_aa: CASSLAGGYEQYF

v_call: TRBV7-2
clone_size: -
j_call: TRBJ2-1
d_call: TRBD2
cdr3_nt: TGTGCCAGCAGCCATTGGACTAGCGGGAGCTCCTACAATGAGCAGTTCTTC
cdr3_aa: CASSHWTSGSSYNEQFF

v_call: TRBV16
clone_size: -
j_call: TRBJ2-7
d_call: -
cdr3_nt: TGTGCCAGCAGCCAATATCTGTCGAGCTCCTACGAGCAGTACTTC
cdr3_aa: CASSQYLSSSYEQYF

v_call: TRBV23-1
clone_size: -
j_call: TRBJ2-7
d_call: -
cdr3_nt: TGCGCCAGCAGAAGACCAGGACTTTACGAGCAGTACTTC
cdr3_aa: CASRRPGLYEQYF

v_call: TRBV6-5
clone_size: -
j_call: TRBJ2-7
d_call: -
cdr3_nt: TGTGCCAGCAGTTTTCTAAAAGGACAGAACTACGAGCAGTACTTC
cdr3_aa: CASSFLKGQNYEQYF

v_call: TRBV11-3
clone_size: -
j_call: TRBJ1-3
d_call: -
cdr3_nt: TGTGCCAGCAGCTCCCTATCGGGGTCCGGAAACACCATATATTTT
cdr3_aa: CASSSLSGSGNTIYF

v_call: TRBV21-1
clone_size: -
j_call: TRBJ2-5
d_call: -
cdr3_nt: TGTGCCAGCAGCTCACGACTAGCGGGAGTGGAGACCCAGTACTTC
cdr3_aa: CASSSRLAGVETQYF

v_call: TRBV5-1
clone_size: -
j_call: TRBJ1-6
d_call: TRBD1
cdr3_nt: TGCGCCAGCAGTGGACAGGGTCGTTCACCCCTCCACTTT
cdr3_aa: CASSGQGRSPLHF

v_call: TRBV7-9
clone_size: -
j_call: TRBJ1-1
d_call: -
cdr3_nt: TGTGCCAGCAGCCCGCAAGGGGCTACTACTGAAGCTTTCTTT
cdr3_aa: CASSPQGATTEAFF

v_call: TRBV30
clone_size: -
j_call: TRBJ2-7
d_call: -
cdr3_nt: TGTGCCTGGAATCTAGACTCTTTCTACGAGCAGTACTTC
cdr3_aa: CAWNLDSFYEQYF

v_call: TRBV6-5
clone_size: -
j_call: TRBJ2-1
d_call: -
cdr3_nt: TGTGCCAGCAGTCTCTCTTATGAGCAGTTCTTC
cdr3_aa: CASSLSYEQFF